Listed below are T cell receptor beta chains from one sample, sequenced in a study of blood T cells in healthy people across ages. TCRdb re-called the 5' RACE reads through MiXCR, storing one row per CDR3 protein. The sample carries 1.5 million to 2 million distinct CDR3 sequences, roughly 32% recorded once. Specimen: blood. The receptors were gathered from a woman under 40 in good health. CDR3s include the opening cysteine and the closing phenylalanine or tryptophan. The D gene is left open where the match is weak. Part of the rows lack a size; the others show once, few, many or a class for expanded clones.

CDR3 DNA: TGTGCCAGCAGCCCTAGGGGACTAGCGGGGGGGCGTTTGACAGATACGCAGTATTTT
CDR3 protein: CASSPRGLAGGRLTDTQYF
D gene: TRBD2
J gene: TRBJ2-3
V gene: TRBV11-2
clone size: .

CDR3 DNA: TGTGCCAGCAGCTTAGCCCCCGGGAGATATAATGAAAAACTGTTTTTT
CDR3 protein: CASSLAPGRYNEKLFF
D gene: .
J gene: TRBJ1-4
V gene: TRBV7-8
clone size: .

CDR3 DNA: TGTGCCAGCAGCTCGGACGCTCTCCCGGGACTAGCGGGACTTACTAGCACAGATACGCAGTATTTT
CDR3 protein: CASSSDALPGLAGLTSTDTQYF
D gene: TRBD2
J gene: TRBJ2-3
V gene: TRBV13
clone size: .

CDR3 DNA: TGTGCCAGCAGCCCCTTGCGGGGGGACACCTACGAGCAGTACTTC
CDR3 protein: CASSPLRGDTYEQYF
D gene: TRBD2
J gene: TRBJ2-7
V gene: TRBV5-5
clone size: .

CDR3 DNA: TGCAGTGCTAGGGGACGGAAGAACGACGAGCAGTACTTC
CDR3 protein: CSARGRKNDEQYF
D gene: .
J gene: TRBJ2-7
V gene: TRBV20-1
clone size: few

CDR3 DNA: TGTGCCTGGAATGGCGGACCTCTTGAAAAACTGTTTTTT
CDR3 protein: CAWNGGPLEKLFF
D gene: .
J gene: TRBJ1-4
V gene: TRBV30
clone size: .

CDR3 DNA: TGTGCCAGTACTAGGGACATCAACTCCTACGAGCAGTACTTC
CDR3 protein: CASTRDINSYEQYF
D gene: .
J gene: TRBJ2-7
V gene: TRBV19
clone size: .

CDR3 DNA: TGCAGTGCTAGAGCTATCCAACGAGCGGGATCTTCGTGCGAGCAGTACTTC
CDR3 protein: CSARAIQRAGSSCEQYF
D gene: TRBD2
J gene: TRBJ2-7
V gene: TRBV20-1
clone size: .

CDR3 DNA: TGTGCCAACAGCTTAGATTCCTACGAGCAGTACTTC
CDR3 protein: CANSLDSYEQYF
D gene: .
J gene: TRBJ2-7
V gene: TRBV7-9
clone size: .

CDR3 DNA: TGTGCCAGCACAAGCGGGAGCACCAATGAGCAGTTCTTC
CDR3 protein: CASTSGSTNEQFF
D gene: TRBD2
J gene: TRBJ2-1
V gene: TRBV6-6
clone size: few

CDR3 DNA: TGTGCCAGCAGCGCGTTGGTGGGGCGTGGCACTGAAGCTTTCTTT
CDR3 protein: CASSALVGRGTEAFF
D gene: .
J gene: TRBJ1-1
V gene: TRBV6-1
clone size: .

CDR3 DNA: TGCGCCAGCAGCGAAACAGGGTCTAACTATGGCTACACCTTC
CDR3 protein: CASSETGSNYGYTF
D gene: .
J gene: TRBJ1-2
V gene: TRBV2
clone size: few

CDR3 DNA: TGCAGTGCTAGAGGGACTGAAGGTCGGAATGAGCAGTTCTTC
CDR3 protein: CSARGTEGRNEQFF
D gene: .
J gene: TRBJ2-1
V gene: TRBV20-1
clone size: .

CDR3 DNA: TGTGCCAGCAGCAAATGCGGAGGGGACAGACAGTCCTACGAGCAGTACTTC
CDR3 protein: CASSKCGGDRQSYEQYF
D gene: .
J gene: TRBJ2-7
V gene: TRBV21-1
clone size: few

CDR3 DNA: TGTGCCAGCAGTTCCGGGACTAGCGGGAGTAAGCAGTTCTTC
CDR3 protein: CASSSGTSGSKQFF
D gene: TRBD2
J gene: TRBJ2-1
V gene: TRBV27
clone size: .

CDR3 DNA: TGCAGTGCCGAGGGGGCTAGTGAGCAGTTCTTC
CDR3 protein: CSAEGASEQFF
D gene: TRBD1
J gene: TRBJ2-1
V gene: TRBV20-1
clone size: few

CDR3 DNA: TGTGCCACCAGTGACGGGCCCCGCGGGGAGCTGTTTTTT
CDR3 protein: CATSDGPRGELFF
D gene: .
J gene: TRBJ2-2
V gene: TRBV24-1
clone size: .

CDR3 DNA: TGTGCCAGCAGTGAACCTGGTGTGCAGTTCTTC
CDR3 protein: CASSEPGVQFF
D gene: .
J gene: TRBJ2-1
V gene: TRBV2
clone size: .

CDR3 DNA: TGTGCCTGGAGTCGCCCTCAGGGGGCGGCACCCTACGAGCAGTACTTC
CDR3 protein: CAWSRPQGAAPYEQYF
D gene: TRBD1
J gene: TRBJ2-7
V gene: TRBV30
clone size: .

CDR3 DNA: TGTGCCAGCAGTTACTCGTACAGGAAAGATGAAAAACTGTTTTTT
CDR3 protein: CASSYSYRKDEKLFF
D gene: .
J gene: TRBJ1-4
V gene: TRBV6-5
clone size: .

CDR3 DNA: TGTACCAGCAGCCGCGGAGCCTTGGGAAAGGATACGCAGTATTTT
CDR3 protein: CTSSRGALGKDTQYF
D gene: .
J gene: TRBJ2-3
V gene: TRBV5-6
clone size: .

CDR3 DNA: TGTGCCAGCAGGCGGCTTTGGACAAGTAACACCGGGGAGCTGTTTTTT
CDR3 protein: CASRRLWTSNTGELFF
D gene: .
J gene: TRBJ2-2
V gene: TRBV11-2
clone size: few

CDR3 DNA: TGTGCCAGCAGTCGAAGATTAGGTAATGAAAAACTGTTTTTT
CDR3 protein: CASSRRLGNEKLFF
D gene: .
J gene: TRBJ1-4
V gene: TRBV12-3/TRBV12-4
clone size: few

CDR3 DNA: TGTGCCAGCAGTCCCCAGATCGCCGTCTCCTACGAGCAGTACTTC
CDR3 protein: CASSPQIAVSYEQYF
D gene: .
J gene: TRBJ2-7
V gene: TRBV12-3/TRBV12-4
clone size: few

CDR3 DNA: TGTGCCAGCAGCCCCAAAGGGACTCGTACCCCCTACGAGCAGTACTTC
CDR3 protein: CASSPKGTRTPYEQYF
D gene: .
J gene: TRBJ2-7
V gene: TRBV5-5
clone size: few

CDR3 DNA: TGTGCCACCAGCAGAGAGTTGCTAGTCACAGATACGCAGTATTTT
CDR3 protein: CATSRELLVTDTQYF
D gene: .
J gene: TRBJ2-3
V gene: TRBV15
clone size: few

CDR3 DNA: TGTGCCAGCAGCAAAGTGGACAGGGAGGGCAATCAGCCCCAGCATTTT
CDR3 protein: CASSKVDREGNQPQHF
D gene: .
J gene: TRBJ1-5
V gene: TRBV21-1
clone size: .

CDR3 DNA: TGTGCCAGCTCACGAGGACAGAGCTCCTGCAATGAGCAGTTCTTC
CDR3 protein: CASSRGQSSCNEQFF
D gene: .
J gene: TRBJ2-1
V gene: TRBV18
clone size: .

CDR3 DNA: TGTGCCAGCAGCTTACCCCCAGCGGGGGGCGGGGGAGAGACCCAGTACTTC
CDR3 protein: CASSLPPAGGGGETQYF
D gene: TRBD2
J gene: TRBJ2-5
V gene: TRBV7-8
clone size: .

CDR3 DNA: TGCGCCAGCAGCCACCCGACTAGCGGGTGGGAGACCCAGTACTTC
CDR3 protein: CASSHPTSGWETQYF
D gene: TRBD2
J gene: TRBJ2-5
V gene: TRBV4-1
clone size: few

CDR3 DNA: TGTGCCATCAGGAAGGAGGGTAGTGGGTTCTATGGCTACACCTTC
CDR3 protein: CAIRKEGSGFYGYTF
D gene: .
J gene: TRBJ1-2
V gene: TRBV10-3
clone size: .

CDR3 DNA: TGTGCCAGCAGCTTAGCGGTGGGCTCTAGCAAGGCTGAAGCTTTCTTT
CDR3 protein: CASSLAVGSSKAEAFF
D gene: .
J gene: TRBJ1-1
V gene: TRBV7-6
clone size: .

CDR3 DNA: TGTGCCAGCCGGGTTCCCGGGGACGTGGGGGAGACCCAGTACTTC
CDR3 protein: CASRVPGDVGETQYF
D gene: .
J gene: TRBJ2-5
V gene: TRBV27
clone size: .

CDR3 DNA: TGTGCCAGCAGTTTGGGAGGTATCCCTCAGCCCCAGCATTTT
CDR3 protein: CASSLGGIPQPQHF
D gene: .
J gene: TRBJ1-5
V gene: TRBV12-3/TRBV12-4
clone size: few

CDR3 DNA: TGTGCCAGCAGCCAACCTGCCGGGACAGGGACCTACGAGCAGTACTTC
CDR3 protein: CASSQPAGTGTYEQYF
D gene: TRBD1
J gene: TRBJ2-7
V gene: TRBV3-1
clone size: few

CDR3 DNA: TGCGCCAGCAGCTTGGCCTCATCAGGGGGCGGATCGTACGAGCAGTACTTC
CDR3 protein: CASSLASSGGGSYEQYF
D gene: TRBD1
J gene: TRBJ2-7
V gene: TRBV5-1
clone size: .

CDR3 DNA: TGCGCCAGCAGCTTGGGACAGGGCGGAGGCAATCAGCCCCAGCATTTT
CDR3 protein: CASSLGQGGGNQPQHF
D gene: TRBD1
J gene: TRBJ1-5
V gene: TRBV5-1
clone size: .

CDR3 DNA: TGTGCCAGCAGCCAAGACGCAGGGGACCCAATCCCCGAAGCTTTCTTT
CDR3 protein: CASSQDAGDPIPEAFF
D gene: .
J gene: TRBJ1-1
V gene: TRBV4-2
clone size: .

CDR3 DNA: TGTGCCAGCAGCTCTGATAGAGGGTGGACAGGAAACTATAATTCACCCCTCCACTTT
CDR3 protein: CASSSDRGWTGNYNSPLHF
D gene: TRBD1
J gene: TRBJ1-6
V gene: TRBV5-6
clone size: .

CDR3 DNA: TGCGCCAGCAGGACTAGCGGGAACCAAGAGACCCAGTACTTC
CDR3 protein: CASRTSGNQETQYF
D gene: TRBD2
J gene: TRBJ2-5
V gene: TRBV5-1
clone size: .